The entry below gives a single TCR beta chain sequence along with its context. From the germline J gene comes the end of the CDR3, since the read stops 3 residues before it. The data were taken from a study of T cells in women clearing cervical HPV infection. Study background: Case blood was drawn when the lesion was first found; control blood after infection became undetectable.

CDR3 length: 14 residues. The germline CDR1 and CDR2 sequences are LGHNA and YNFKEQ. Sequencing was performed with immunoSEQ multiplex PCR; in TCRdb, only in-frame clones are kept and a portion is missing. This sample's table has under 40,000 clones. This TCR was recovered from a woman aged 18-70 years with a cervical HPV16 infection that either progressed to CIN3+ or cleared (not recorded which). The sample was blood buffy coat. V usage is TRBV4-2 and J usage is TRBJ1-2; D is ambiguous. Here the CDR3 reads CASSQDFGSVGYTF. The CDR3 DNA, read in part, is TGTGCCAGCAGCCAAGATTTCGGGTCGGTGGGC.